These 18 T cell receptor beta chains share one sample of origin, sequenced in a study of response to subunit inactivated influenza vaccine. MiXCR, applied by TCRdb to the RT-PCR reads, yields one record per CDR3 protein. The table has about 540,000 distinct CDR3 sequences, about 14% seen once. The sample consisted of PBMCs from blood, taken roughly 12 days after vaccination. These receptors all stem from a man aged 50-60 years who received an inactivated influenza vaccine.

The chain employs TRBV10-3 and TRBJ1-2; D not certain. CDR3 length equals 14 residues. The V gene's germline CDR1 is ENHRY and CDR2 SYGVKD. V dropped 0 bases and J dropped 7 bases, with 12 bases sitting between them. CDR3 sequence: CAISESLPGGGYTF. Here the CDR3 DNA reads TGTGCCATCAGTGAGTCTCTCCCAGGCGGTGGCTACACCTTC.

This clonotype has only a few counts. V usage is TRBV18 and J usage is TRBJ2-6; D not certain. Germline values: CDR1 KGHSH, CDR2 LQKENI. The CDR3 length is 17 residues. V was pared by 0 bases and J by 0 bases, with 9 bases between. In nucleotides, the CDR3 is TGTGCCAGCTCACCACCTTTAGTCGGCTCTGGGGCCAACGTCCTGACTTTC. Translated, it gives CASSPPLVGSGANVLTF.

The table lists this clonotype with a few counts. The V and J genes are TRBV5-1 and TRBJ2-1; 7 nucleotides align to TRBD2. Germline loops: CDR1 SGHRS, CDR2 YFSETQ. CDR3 length: 17 residues. After removal of 3 bases from V and 5 bases from J, the junction contained 14 bases not matched to a gene. The CDR3 DNA sequence: TGCGCCAGCAGCTGGGGGGGTGGTGTGCTAGCGGACAATGAGCAGTTCTTC. Its translation is CASSWGGGVLADNEQFF.

This clonotype occurred a few times. The V call is TRBV7-2, the J call TRBJ2-5; TRBD1 aligns across 7 bases. The CDR3 runs 14 residues. The germline V gene has CDR1 SGHTA and CDR2 FQGNSA. Trimming cost V 6 bases and J 4 bases; bases outside gene matches: 8. The chain's CDR3 is CASRKTGVGETQYF. Written as DNA, the CDR3 is TGTGCCAGCAGGAAAACAGGGGTAGGAGAGACCCAGTACTTC.

The CDR3 DNA reads as TGTGCCAGCAGTTACGGAGCGGGAGAGATCCACAATGAGCAGTTCTTC. As protein: CASSYGAGEIHNEQFF. The rearrangement joins TRBV6-2 or TRBV6-3 to TRBJ2-1; 8 positions agree with TRBD2. From germline, CDR1 is MNHEY and CDR2 SVGEGT. This CDR3 is 16 amino acids long. After removal of 2 bases from V and 5 bases from J, the junction contained 8 bases not matched to a gene.

The chain is built from TRBV29-1 and TRBJ2-5; TRBD2 matches 12 bases. This CDR3 is 17 amino acids long. From germline, CDR1 is SQVTM and CDR2 ANQGSEA. The trim removed 0 bases at V and 5 bases at J, leaving 10 bases unmatched. The DNA of the CDR3 is TGCAGCGTTGAAGATCCGACTAGCGGGAGATCAGCCGAGACCCAGTACTTC. As protein: CSVEDPTSGRSAETQYF. Filled out from reference TRBV29-1 and TRBJ2-5, the complete variable domain reads SAVISQKPSRDICQRGTSLTIQCQVDSQVTMMFWYRQQPGQSLTLIATANQGSEATYESGFVIDKFPISRPNLTFSTLTVSNMSPEDSSIYLCSVEDPTSGRSAETQYFGPGTRLLVL.

The chain joins TRBV12-3 or TRBV12-4 to TRBJ2-5; 8 bases agree with TRBD2. The V gene end was trimmed by 3 bases and the J gene end by 5 bases; junction bases not matched to a gene: 5. The CDR3 consists of 14 residues. The chain's CDR3 is CASSLGRGAETQYF. The DNA of the CDR3 is TGTGCCAGCAGTTTGGGGCGGGGGGCTGAGACCCAGTACTTC.

This clonotype was found many times. The CDR3 is CASSTGDIYSNQPQHF. The CDR3 DNA is TGTGCCAGCAGTACGGGCGATATTTATAGCAATCAGCCCCAGCATTTT. The V call is TRBV28, the J call TRBJ1-5, with D hard to call. Germline assignment: CDR1 MDHEN and CDR2 SYDVKM. Trimming shortened V by 5 bases and J by 0 bases, and 14 bases separated the two germline ends. This CDR3 spans 16 amino acids.

This clonotype was detected a few times. V gene TRBV5-6 combines with J gene TRBJ2-3; no firm D call. The ends were cut back, 2 bases at V and 1 base at J, with 11 bases in the middle. Germline CDR1 reads SGHDT; CDR2 reads YYEEEE. This CDR3 has 15 residues. The CDR3 here is CASSFMGVGTDTQYF. In DNA, the CDR3 is TGTGCCAGCAGCTTCATGGGTGTAGGCACAGATACGCAGTATTTT.

This clonotype was counted only a few times. The CDR3 here is CASSLDRGRSNQPQHF. The CDR3 coding sequence is TGTGCCAGCAGCTTGGACAGGGGGCGGTCTAATCAGCCCCAGCATTTT. The chain combines TRBV5-6 with TRBJ1-5; 9 bases match TRBD1. Germline assignment: CDR1 SGHDT and CDR2 YYEEEE. With 0 bases clipped from V and 4 bases from J, the junction kept 5 bases outside the gene matches. CDR3 length: 16 amino acids.

In this sample, this clonotype turned up a few times. The gene calls are TRBV20-1 and TRBJ1-5; 7 bases are shared with TRBD1. In germline, CDR1 is DFQATT, CDR2 SNEGSKA (reference sequence). The ends lost 4 bases at V and 2 bases at J; junction bases unmatched: 8. This CDR3 has 15 amino acids. In DNA, the CDR3 is TGCAGTGCTACGGAGACAGGGTCGGGCAATCAGCCCCAGCATTTT. As protein: CSATETGSGNQPQHF.

This clonotype has a handful of counts. The chain has TRBV7-8 and TRBJ1-2; no clear D gene. The CDR3 has 13 amino acids. Germline CDR1 and CDR2: SGHVS and FQNEAQ. The ends were cut back, 0 bases at V and 6 bases at J, with 8 bases in the middle. The CDR3 region has the DNA TGTGCCAGCAGCTTAGCTATCGGCGATGGCTACACCTTC. It codes for CASSLAIGDGYTF.

This clonotype was seen a few times. The V and J genes are TRBV7-8 and TRBJ1-1; no firm D call. The CDR3 runs 15 residues. The germline V and J ends were trimmed by 0 bases and 1 base, with 9 bases remaining between them. Germline lookup yields CDR1 SGHVS and CDR2 FQNEAQ. The CDR3 region has the DNA TGTGCCAGCAGCTTAGCGGTGACGGGGAACACTGAAGCTTTCTTT. It encodes CASSLAVTGNTEAFF.

The rearrangement links TRBV5-8 to TRBJ2-3; tentative D call: TRBD1 (6 bases). Germline CDR1 and CDR2: SGHTS and YDEGEE. This CDR3 contains 14 residues. Trimming removed 6 bases from V and 0 bases from J, with 11 bases in between. The CDR3 region has the DNA TGTGCCAGCAACAAGGACAGAAGCACAGATACGCAGTATTTT. Translation gives CASNKDRSTDTQYF.

A few counts support this clonotype. The V gene is TRBV7-2, the J gene TRBJ2-3, with D perhaps matching TRBD2 (6 bases). There are 16 residues in the CDR3. Deletions cut 5 bases from V and 2 bases from J, with 17 bases between. The germline V gene encodes CDR1 SGHTA and CDR2 FQGNSA. CDR3 sequence: CASSQALAVITDTQYF. The DNA of the CDR3 is TGTGCCAGCAGCCAAGCCTTAGCGGTGATCACAGATACGCAGTATTTT.

This clonotype appeared a few times. J is TRBJ2-7 and V is TRBV12-3 or TRBV12-4, with unresolved D. This CDR3 is built from 14 residues. Trimming stripped 5 bases from V and 1 base from J, with 12 bases between. The CDR3 DNA sequence: TGTGCCAGCAGTGGGTGGGTAAAATCCTACGAGCAGTACTTC. Its protein product is CASSGWVKSYEQYF.

The genes are TRBV4-3 and TRBJ2-3, with 8 bases matching TRBD2. The CDR3 runs 16 residues. Germline loops: CDR1 LGHNA, CDR2 YSLEER. The V segment lost 0 bases and the J segment 1 base; nucleotides outside the gene matches: 3. This CDR3 reads CASSQDMGLGTDTQYF. The CDR3 nucleotides read TGCGCCAGCAGCCAAGATATGGGACTAGGCACAGATACGCAGTATTTT.

To note about this clonotype: A clone one base away is much larger, so this may be a read error. The chain has TRBV6-5 and TRBJ2-7, with 7 bases that match TRBD1. The germline V gene encodes CDR1 MNHEY and CDR2 SVGAGI. The CDR3 sequence is 14 residues long. V was clipped by 2 bases and J by 2 bases; unmatched bases: 3. The CDR3 loop is CASSYGTEAYEQYF. The CDR3, as DNA: TGTGCCAGCAGTTACGGGACAGAAGCCTACGAGCAGTACTTC.